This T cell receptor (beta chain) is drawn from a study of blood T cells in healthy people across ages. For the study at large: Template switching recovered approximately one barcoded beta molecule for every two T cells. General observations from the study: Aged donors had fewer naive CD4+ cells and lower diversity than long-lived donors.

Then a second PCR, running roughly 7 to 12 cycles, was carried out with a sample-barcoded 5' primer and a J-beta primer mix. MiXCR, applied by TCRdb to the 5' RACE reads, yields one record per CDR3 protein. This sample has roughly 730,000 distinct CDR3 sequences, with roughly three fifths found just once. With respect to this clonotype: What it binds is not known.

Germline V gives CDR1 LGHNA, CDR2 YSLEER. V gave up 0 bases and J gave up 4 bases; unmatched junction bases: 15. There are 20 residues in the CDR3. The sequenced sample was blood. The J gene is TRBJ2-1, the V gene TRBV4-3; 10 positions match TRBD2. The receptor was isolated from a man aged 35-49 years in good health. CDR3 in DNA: TGCGCCAGCAGCCAAGATGGGGGGGCGGCTCCTAGCGGGAGTTACAATGAGCAGTTCTTC. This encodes CASSQDGGAAPSGSYNEQFF.